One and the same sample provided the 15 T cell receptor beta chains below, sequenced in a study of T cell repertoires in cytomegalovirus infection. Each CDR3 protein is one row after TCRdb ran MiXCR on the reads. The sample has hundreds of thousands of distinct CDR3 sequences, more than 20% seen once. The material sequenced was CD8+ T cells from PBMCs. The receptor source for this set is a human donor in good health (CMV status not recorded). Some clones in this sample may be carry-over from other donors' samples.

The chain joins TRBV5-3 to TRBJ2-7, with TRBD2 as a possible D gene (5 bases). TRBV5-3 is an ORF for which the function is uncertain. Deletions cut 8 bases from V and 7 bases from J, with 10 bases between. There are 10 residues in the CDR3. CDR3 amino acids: CASGPGEQYF. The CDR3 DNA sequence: TGTGCCAGCGGTCCGGGGGAGCAGTACTTC.

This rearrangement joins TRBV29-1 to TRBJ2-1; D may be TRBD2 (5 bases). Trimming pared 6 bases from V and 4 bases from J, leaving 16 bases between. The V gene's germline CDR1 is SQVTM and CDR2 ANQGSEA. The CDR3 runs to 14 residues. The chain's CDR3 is CSVDPGNAYNEQFF. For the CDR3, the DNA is TGCAGCGTAGATCCCGGGAACGCTTACAATGAGCAGTTCTTC.

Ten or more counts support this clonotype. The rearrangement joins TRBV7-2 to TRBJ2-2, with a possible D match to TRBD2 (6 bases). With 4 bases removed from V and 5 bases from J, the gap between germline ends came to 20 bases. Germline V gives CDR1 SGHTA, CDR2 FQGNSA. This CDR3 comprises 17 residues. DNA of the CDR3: TGTGCCAGCAGCTCGCGTCCAGGCGGGGCCGTTACCGGGGAGCTGTTTTTT. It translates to CASSSRPGGAVTGELFF.

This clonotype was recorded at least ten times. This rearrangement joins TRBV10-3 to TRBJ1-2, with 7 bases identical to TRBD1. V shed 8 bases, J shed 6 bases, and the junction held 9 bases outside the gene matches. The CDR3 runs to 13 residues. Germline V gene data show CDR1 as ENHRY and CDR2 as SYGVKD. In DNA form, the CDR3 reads TGTGCCATCCCCGACAGGGAAAAGAATGGCTACACCTTC. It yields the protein CAIPDREKNGYTF.

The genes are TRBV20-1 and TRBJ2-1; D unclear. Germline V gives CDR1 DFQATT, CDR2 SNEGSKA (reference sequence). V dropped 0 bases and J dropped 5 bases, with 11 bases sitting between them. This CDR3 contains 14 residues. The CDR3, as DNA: TGCAGTGCTAGAGATCCTCTGCAACACAATGAGCAGTTCTTC. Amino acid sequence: CSARDPLQHNEQFF.

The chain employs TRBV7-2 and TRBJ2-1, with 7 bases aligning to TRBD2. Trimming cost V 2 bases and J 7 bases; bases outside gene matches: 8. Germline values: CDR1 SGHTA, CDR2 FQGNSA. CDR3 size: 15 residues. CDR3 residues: CASSLSWGGRNEQFF. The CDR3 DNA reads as TGTGCCAGCAGCTTATCTTGGGGGGGGAGGAATGAGCAGTTCTTC.

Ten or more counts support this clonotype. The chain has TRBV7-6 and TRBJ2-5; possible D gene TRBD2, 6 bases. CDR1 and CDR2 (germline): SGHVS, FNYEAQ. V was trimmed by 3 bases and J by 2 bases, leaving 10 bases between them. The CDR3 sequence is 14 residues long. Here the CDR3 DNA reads TGTGCCAGCAGCTTCGGACGGGGGCAAGAGACCCAGTACTTC. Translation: CASSFGRGQETQYF.

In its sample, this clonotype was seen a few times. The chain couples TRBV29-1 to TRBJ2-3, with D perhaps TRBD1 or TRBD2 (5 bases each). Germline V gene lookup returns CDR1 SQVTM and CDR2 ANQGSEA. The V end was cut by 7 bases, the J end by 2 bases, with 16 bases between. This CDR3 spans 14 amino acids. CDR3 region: CSAPTRGATDTQYF. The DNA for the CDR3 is TGCAGCGCCCCAACAAGGGGAGCCACAGATACGCAGTATTTT.

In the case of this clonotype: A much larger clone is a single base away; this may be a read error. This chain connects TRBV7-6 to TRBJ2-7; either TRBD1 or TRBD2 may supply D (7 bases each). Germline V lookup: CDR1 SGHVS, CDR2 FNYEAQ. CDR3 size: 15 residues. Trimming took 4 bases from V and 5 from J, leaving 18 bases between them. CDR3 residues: CASSSDRVGGNEQYV. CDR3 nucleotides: TGTGCCAGCAGCTCTGACAGGGTGGGAGGGAACGAGCAGTACGTC.

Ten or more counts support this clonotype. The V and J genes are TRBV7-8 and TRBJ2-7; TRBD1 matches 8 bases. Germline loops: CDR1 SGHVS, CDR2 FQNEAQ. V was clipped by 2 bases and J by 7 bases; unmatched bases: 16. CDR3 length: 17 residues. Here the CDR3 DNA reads TGTGCCAGCAGCTTAACCAGATCCGGGACAGGTCTGGAGGAGCAGTACGTC. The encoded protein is CASSLTRSGTGLEEQYV.

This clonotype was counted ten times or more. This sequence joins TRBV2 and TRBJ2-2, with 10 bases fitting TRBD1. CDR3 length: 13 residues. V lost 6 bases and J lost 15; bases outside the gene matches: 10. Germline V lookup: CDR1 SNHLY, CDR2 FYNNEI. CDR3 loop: CASRSRDRGEVFF. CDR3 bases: TGTGCCAGCAGGTCCCGGGACAGGGGAGAGGTGTTTTTT. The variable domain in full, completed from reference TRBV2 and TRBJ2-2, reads EPEVTQTPSHQVTQMGQEVILRCVPISNHLYFYWYRQILGQKVEFLVSFYNNEISEKSEIFDDQFSVERPDGSNFTLKIRSTKLEDSAMYFCASRSRDRGEVFFGEGSRLTVL.

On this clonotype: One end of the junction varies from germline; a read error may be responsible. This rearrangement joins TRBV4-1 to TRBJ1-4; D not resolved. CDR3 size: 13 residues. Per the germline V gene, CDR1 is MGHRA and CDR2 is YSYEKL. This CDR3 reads CANSQDLMEKLFF. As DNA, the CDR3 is TGCGCCAACAGCCAAGATCTAATGGAAAAACTGTTTTTT.

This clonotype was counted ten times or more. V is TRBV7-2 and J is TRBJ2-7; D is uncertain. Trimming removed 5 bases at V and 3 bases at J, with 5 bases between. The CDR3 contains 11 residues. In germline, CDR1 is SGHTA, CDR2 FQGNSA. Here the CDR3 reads CASSGSYEQYF. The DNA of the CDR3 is TGTGCCAGCAGCGGTAGCTACGAGCAGTACTTC.

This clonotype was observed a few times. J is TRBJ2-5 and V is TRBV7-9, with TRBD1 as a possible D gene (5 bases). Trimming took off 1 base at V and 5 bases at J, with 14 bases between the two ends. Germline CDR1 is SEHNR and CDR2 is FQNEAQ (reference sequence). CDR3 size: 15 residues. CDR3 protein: CASSLDLGQGETQYF. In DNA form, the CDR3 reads TGTGCCAGCAGCTTAGACCTCGGGCAGGGTGAGACCCAGTACTTC.

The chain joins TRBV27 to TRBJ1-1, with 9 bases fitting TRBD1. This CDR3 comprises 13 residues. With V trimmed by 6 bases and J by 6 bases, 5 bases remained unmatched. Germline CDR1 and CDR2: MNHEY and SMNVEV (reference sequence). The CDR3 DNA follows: TGTGCCAGCAGGGACAGGGGTGTCGCTGAAGCTTTCTTT. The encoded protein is CASRDRGVAEAFF.